The source of this T cell receptor (beta chain) is a study of T-cell reconstitution after alpha-beta-depleted transplantation in children. This clonotype was recorded many times. CDR3 length: 15 amino acids. V was shortened by 0 bases and J by 0 bases, with 8 bases between the two germline ends. Germline loops: CDR1 DFQATT, CDR2 SNEGSKA (reference sequence). Unique molecular identifiers were used in preparing the TCRbeta library. From the PCR reads, TCRdb called clonotypes with MiXCR, one entry per CDR3 protein. Among about 400,000 distinct CDR3 sequences listed, just over 20% were seen once. This TCR was sampled from a human donor who donated a stem cell graft to a child with acute myeloid leukemia. Here the sequenced sample was PBMCs from the stem cell graft donor, taken from the stem cell graft. The chain is built from TRBV20-1 and TRBJ1-4, with a weak D call TRBD1 (6 bases). CDR3 amino acids: CSARDWGPTNEKLFF. CDR3 in DNA: TGCAGTGCTAGAGATTGGGGGCCAACTAATGAAAAACTGTTTTTT.